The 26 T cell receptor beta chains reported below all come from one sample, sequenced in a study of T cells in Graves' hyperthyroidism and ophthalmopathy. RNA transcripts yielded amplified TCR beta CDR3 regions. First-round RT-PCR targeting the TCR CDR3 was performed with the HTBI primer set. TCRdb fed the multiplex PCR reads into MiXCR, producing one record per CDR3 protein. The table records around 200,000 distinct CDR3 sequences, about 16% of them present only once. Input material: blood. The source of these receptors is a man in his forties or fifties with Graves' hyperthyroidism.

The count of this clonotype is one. CDR3 nucleotide sequence: TGTGCCAGCAGCCAAAGGCCAGGGAACACTGAAGCTTTCTTT. Translated: CASSQRPGNTEAFF. The J gene is TRBJ1-1, the V gene TRBV7-2; D is uncertain. The CDR3 contains 14 residues. Germline V gene data show CDR1 as SGHTA and CDR2 as FQGNSA. V dropped 5 bases and J dropped 1 base, with 11 bases sitting between them. Full variable domain (rest looked up from reference TRBV7-2 and TRBJ1-1): GAGVSQSPSNKVTEKGKDVELRCDPISGHTALYWYRQSLGQGLEFLIYFQGNSAPDKSGLPSDRFSAERTGGSVSTLTIQRTQQEDSAVYLCASSQRPGNTEAFFGQGTRLTVV.

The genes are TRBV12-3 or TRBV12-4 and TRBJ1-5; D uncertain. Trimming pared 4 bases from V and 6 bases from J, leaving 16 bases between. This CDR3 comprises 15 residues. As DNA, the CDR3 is TGTGCCAGCAGTTCGAACCCTGGGGTAACTCAGCCCCAGCATTTT. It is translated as CASSSNPGVTQPQHF.

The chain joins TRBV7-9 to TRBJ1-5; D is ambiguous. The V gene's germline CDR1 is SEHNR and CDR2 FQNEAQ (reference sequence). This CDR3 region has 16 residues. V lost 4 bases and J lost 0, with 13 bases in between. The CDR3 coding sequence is TGTGCCAGCAGCTCCCCGCCGAGCTTTAGCAATCAGCCCCAGCATTTT. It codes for CASSSPPSFSNQPQHF. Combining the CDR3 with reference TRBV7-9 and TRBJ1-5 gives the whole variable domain DTGVSQNPRHKITKRGQNVTFRCDPISEHNRLYWYRQTLGQGPEFLTYFQNEAQLEKSRLLSDRFSAERPKGSFSTLEIQRTEQGDSAMYLCASSSPPSFSNQPQHFGDGTRLSIL.

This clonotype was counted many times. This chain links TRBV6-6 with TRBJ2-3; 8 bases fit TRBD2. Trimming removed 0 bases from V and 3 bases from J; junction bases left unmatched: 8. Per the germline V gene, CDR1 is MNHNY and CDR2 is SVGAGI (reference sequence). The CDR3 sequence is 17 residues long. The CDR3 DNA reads TGTGCCAGCAGTTACTCTCTCGGGGGGGGGTTGACAGATACGCAGTATTTT. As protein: CASSYSLGGGLTDTQYF.

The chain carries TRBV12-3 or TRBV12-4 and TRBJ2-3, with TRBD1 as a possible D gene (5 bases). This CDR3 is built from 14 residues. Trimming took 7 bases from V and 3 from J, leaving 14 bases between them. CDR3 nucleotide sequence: TGTGCCAGCAAAAAACAGGAGTCAACAGATACGCAGTATTTT. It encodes CASKKQESTDTQYF.

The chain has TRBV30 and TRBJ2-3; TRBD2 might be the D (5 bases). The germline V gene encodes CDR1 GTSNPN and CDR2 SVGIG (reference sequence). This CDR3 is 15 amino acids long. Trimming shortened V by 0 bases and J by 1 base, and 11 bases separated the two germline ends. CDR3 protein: CAWSVRGFGTDTQYF. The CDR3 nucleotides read TGTGCCTGGAGTGTACGCGGGTTCGGCACAGATACGCAGTATTTT. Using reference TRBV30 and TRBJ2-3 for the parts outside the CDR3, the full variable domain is SQTIHQWPATLVQPVGSPLSLECTVEGTSNPNLYWYRQAAGRGLQLLFYSVGIGQISSEVPQNLSASRPQDRQFILSSKKLLLSDSGFYLCAWSVRGFGTDTQYFGPGTRLTVL.

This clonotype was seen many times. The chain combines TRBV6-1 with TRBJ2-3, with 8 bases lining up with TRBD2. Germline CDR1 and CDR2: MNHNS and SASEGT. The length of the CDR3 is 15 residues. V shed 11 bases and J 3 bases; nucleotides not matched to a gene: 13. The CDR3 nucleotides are TGTGCCGTGGCGAAGCGGGGGCCTACAACAGATACGCAGTATTTT. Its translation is CAVAKRGPTTDTQYF.

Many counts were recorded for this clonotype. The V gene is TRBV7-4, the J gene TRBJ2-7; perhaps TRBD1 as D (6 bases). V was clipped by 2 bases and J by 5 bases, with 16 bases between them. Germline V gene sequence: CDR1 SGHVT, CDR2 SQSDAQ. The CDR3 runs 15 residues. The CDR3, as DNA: TGTGCCAGCAGCTTAACTGATCATCAGGGGCACGAGCAGTACTTC. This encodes CASSLTDHQGHEQYF.

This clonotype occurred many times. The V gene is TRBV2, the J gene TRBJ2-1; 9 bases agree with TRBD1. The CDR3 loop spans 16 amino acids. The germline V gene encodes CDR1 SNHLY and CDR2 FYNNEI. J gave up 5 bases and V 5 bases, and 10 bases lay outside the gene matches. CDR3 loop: CASSNTGTGYHNEQFF. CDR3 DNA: TGTGCCAGCAGTAATACCGGGACAGGGTATCACAATGAGCAGTTCTTC.

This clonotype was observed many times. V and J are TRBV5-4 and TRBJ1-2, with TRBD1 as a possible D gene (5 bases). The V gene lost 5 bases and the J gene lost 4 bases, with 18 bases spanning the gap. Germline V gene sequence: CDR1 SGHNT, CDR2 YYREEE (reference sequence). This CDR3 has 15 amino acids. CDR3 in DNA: TGTGCCAGCAGTTTTCCGGGACGGAGGATCTATGGCTACACCTTC. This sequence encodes CASSFPGRRIYGYTF.

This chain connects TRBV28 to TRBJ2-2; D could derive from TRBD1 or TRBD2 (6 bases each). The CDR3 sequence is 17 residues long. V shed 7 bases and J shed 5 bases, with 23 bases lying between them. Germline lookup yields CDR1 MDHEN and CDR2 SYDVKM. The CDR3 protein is CASTGAGPIWGTGELFF. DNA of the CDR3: TGTGCCAGCACGGGGGCAGGGCCGATTTGGGGTACCGGGGAGCTGTTTTTT. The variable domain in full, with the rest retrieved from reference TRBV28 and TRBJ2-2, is DVKVTQSSRYLVKRTGEKVFLECVQDMDHENMFWYRQDPGLGLRLIYFSYDVKMKEKGDIPEGYSVSREKKERFSLILESASTNQTSMYLCASTGAGPIWGTGELFFGEGSRLTVL.

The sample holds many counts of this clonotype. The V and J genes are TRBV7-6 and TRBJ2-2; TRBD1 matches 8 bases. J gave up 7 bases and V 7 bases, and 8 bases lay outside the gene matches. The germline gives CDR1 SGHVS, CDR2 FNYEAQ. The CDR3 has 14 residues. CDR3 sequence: CASTMTGADGELFF. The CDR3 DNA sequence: TGTGCCAGCACCATGACAGGGGCCGACGGGGAGCTGTTTTTT.

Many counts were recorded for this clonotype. The CDR3 is CASSGDGWRDTQYF. The CDR3 nucleotides are TGTGCCAGCAGTGGGGACGGGTGGAGAGATACGCAGTATTTT. The chain links TRBV6-1 to TRBJ2-3, with D perhaps being TRBD1 or TRBD2 (5 bases each). V was trimmed by 4 bases and J by 5 bases, leaving 13 bases between them. This CDR3 has 14 amino acids. Germline CDR1 reads MNHNS; CDR2 reads SASEGT.

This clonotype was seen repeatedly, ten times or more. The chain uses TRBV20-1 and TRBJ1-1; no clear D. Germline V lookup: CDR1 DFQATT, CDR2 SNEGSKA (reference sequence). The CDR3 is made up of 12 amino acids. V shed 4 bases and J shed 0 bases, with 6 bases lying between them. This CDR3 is CSAMELNTEAFF. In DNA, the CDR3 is TGCAGTGCTATGGAGCTGAACACTGAAGCTTTCTTT.

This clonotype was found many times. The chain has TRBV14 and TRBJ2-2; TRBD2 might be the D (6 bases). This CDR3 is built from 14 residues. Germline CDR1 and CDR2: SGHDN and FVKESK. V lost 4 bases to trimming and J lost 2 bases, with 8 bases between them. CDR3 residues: CASSRGLNTGELFF. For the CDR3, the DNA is TGTGCCAGCAGCCGGGGACTTAACACCGGGGAGCTGTTTTTT.

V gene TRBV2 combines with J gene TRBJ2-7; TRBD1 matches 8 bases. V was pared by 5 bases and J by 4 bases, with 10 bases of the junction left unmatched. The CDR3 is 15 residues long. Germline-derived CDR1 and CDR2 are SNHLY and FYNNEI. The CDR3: CASSRDRLNGYEQYF. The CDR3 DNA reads TGTGCCAGCAGTCGGGACAGGCTGAACGGATACGAGCAGTACTTC.

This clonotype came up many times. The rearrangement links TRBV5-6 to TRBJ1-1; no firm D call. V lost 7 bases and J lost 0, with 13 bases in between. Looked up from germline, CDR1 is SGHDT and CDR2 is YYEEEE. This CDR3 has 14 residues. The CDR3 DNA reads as TGTGCCAGCTCCCTTGGGCGGGTGAACACTGAAGCTTTCTTT. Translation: CASSLGRVNTEAFF.

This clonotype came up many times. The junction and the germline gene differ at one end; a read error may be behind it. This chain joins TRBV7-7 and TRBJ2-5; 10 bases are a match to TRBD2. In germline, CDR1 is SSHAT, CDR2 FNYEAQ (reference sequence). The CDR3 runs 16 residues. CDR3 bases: TGTGCTAGCAGCCGCGTAGCGGGGGGAAACCAAGAGACCCAGTACTTC. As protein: CASSRVAGGNQETQYF. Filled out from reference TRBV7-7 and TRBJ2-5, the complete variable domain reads GAGVSQSPRYKVTKRGQDVTLRCDPISSHATLYWYQQALGQGPEFLTYFNYEAQPDKSGLPSDRFSAERPEGSISTLTIQRTEQRDSAMYRCASSRVAGGNQETQYFGPGTRLLVL.

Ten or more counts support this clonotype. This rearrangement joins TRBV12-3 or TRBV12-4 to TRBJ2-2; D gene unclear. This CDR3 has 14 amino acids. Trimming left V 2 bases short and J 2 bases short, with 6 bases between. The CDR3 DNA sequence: TGTGCCAGCAGTTTAAACAGCAACACCGGGGAGCTGTTTTTT. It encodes CASSLNSNTGELFF.

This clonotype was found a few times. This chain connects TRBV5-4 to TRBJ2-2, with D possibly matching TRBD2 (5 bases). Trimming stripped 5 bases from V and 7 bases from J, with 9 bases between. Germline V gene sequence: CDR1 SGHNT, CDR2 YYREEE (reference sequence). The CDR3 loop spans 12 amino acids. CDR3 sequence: CASSRGGGELFF. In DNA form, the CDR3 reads TGTGCCAGCAGTCGGGGTGGCGGGGAGCTGTTTTTT.

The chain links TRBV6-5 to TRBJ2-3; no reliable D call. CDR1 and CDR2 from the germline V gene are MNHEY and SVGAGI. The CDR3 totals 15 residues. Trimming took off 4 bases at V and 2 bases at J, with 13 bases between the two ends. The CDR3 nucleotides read TGTGCCAGCAGTTTAACTTGGCTTGACACAGATACGCAGTATTTT. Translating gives CASSLTWLDTDTQYF.

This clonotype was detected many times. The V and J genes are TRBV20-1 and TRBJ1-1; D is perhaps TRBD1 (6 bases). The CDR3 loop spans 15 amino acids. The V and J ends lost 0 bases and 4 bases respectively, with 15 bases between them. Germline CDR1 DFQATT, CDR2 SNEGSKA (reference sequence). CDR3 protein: CSARDPEGEVTEAFF. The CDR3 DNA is TGCAGTGCTAGAGATCCGGAGGGGGAGGTCACTGAAGCTTTCTTT.

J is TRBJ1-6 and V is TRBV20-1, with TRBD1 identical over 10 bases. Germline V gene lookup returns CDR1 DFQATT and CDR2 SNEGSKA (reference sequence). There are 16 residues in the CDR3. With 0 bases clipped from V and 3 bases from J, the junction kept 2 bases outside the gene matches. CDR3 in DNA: TGCAGTGCTAGAGACGGGACAGGGGTCTATAATTCACCCCTCCACTTT. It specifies CSARDGTGVYNSPLHF.

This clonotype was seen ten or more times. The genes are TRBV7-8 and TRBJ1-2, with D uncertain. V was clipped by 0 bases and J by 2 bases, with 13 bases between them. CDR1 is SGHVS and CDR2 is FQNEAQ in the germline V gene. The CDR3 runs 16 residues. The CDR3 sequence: CASSLAAESRNYGYTF. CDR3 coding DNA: TGTGCCAGCAGCTTAGCGGCAGAATCTAGGAACTATGGCTACACCTTC.

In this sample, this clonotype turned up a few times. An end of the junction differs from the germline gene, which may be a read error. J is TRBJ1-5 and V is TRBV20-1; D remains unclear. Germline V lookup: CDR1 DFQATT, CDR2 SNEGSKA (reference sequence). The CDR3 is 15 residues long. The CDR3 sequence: CSASLTTYSDQPQHF. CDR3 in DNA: TGCAGTGCTAGCTTGACAACTTATAGCGATCAGCCCCAGCATTTT.

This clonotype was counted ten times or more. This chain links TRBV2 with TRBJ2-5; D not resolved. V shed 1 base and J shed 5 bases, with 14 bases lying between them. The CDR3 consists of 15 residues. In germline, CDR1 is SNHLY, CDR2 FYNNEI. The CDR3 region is CASSEGRISKETQYF. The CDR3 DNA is TGTGCCAGCAGTGAAGGTCGCATTAGCAAGGAGACCCAGTACTTC.